These 28 T cell receptor beta chains came from one sample sequenced in a study of tissue T cells after allogeneic stem cell transplantation. Time point of the sample: mouse harvest day 7 after allogeneic transplant. Mouse grafts combined 10^7 T-cell-depleted bone marrow cells with 10^6 splenic CD5+ T cells. Profiling relied on immunoSEQ multiplex PCR, and the TCRdb table lists in-frame clones only, not all of them. Of around 10,000 clones listed, 35% to 40% are singletons. The sample consisted of skin. The source of these receptors is a female BALB/c mouse given C57BL/6 T cells with graft-versus-host disease after an allogeneic hematopoietic cell transplant.

Notes on this clone: Gene names follow the mouse nomenclature. The read terminates 1 residue ahead of where the CDR3 ends, so the germline J gene completes it. This rearrangement joins TRBV3 to TRBJ1-2; D may be TRBD1 (5 bases). CDR3 size: 14 residues. Per the germline V gene, CDR1 is SNHLY and CDR2 is FYNGKV (reference sequence). V gave up 5 bases and J gave up 0 bases, with 10 bases separating them. The CDR3 bases that were read are TGTGCCAGCAGCCCAGGGACCGCAAACTCCGACTACACC. Amino acids: CASSPGTANSDYT. The entire CDR3 protein reads CASSPGTANSDYTF.

Concerning this clone itself: Mouse names are used for the genes. The CDR3 goes on 1 residue after the read ends, and that part is filled in from the germline J gene. The chain recombines TRBV3 with TRBJ2-7; D might be TRBD1 (5 bases). CDR3 length equals 14 residues. V was cut by 5 bases and J by 0 bases, with 11 bases left in between. The germline V gene has CDR1 SNHLY and CDR2 FYNGKV (reference sequence). The chain's CDR3 is CASSRTSSSYEQYF. The covered CDR3 bases are TGTGCCAGCAGCAGGACATCTAGCTCCTATGAACAGTAC.

As regards this clone: Germline and genes: mouse. The CDR3 end is not reached by the read, which stops 1 residue before it; the germline J gene fills it in. Different DNA sequences within this sample yield the same CDR3. The gene calls are TRBV26 and TRBJ1-4; TRBD1 aligns across 7 bases. CDR3 length equals 13 residues. The germline V gene has CDR1 KGHPV and CDR2 FQNQEV (reference sequence). Trimming took 8 bases from V and 2 from J; bases not matched to a gene: 2. The sequenced CDR3 bases are TGTGCCAGCTCCAGGGGGTCCAACGAAAGATTATTT. Protein: CASSRGSNERLF. The full-length CDR3 reads as CASSRGSNERLFF.

This clone counts as medium-sized. The gene symbols are mouse symbols. Coverage ceases 1 residue before the CDR3 finishes, and the germline J gene fills in the end. The chain is built from TRBV1 and TRBJ1-3; no clear D gene. CDR3 length equals 13 residues. Germline V gene sequence: CDR1 NSQYPW, CDR2 LRSPGD (reference sequence). The germline V and J ends were trimmed by 0 bases and 9 bases, with 9 bases remaining between them. CDR3 protein: CTCSADVGSTLYF. CDR3 DNA, as far as it was read: TGCACCTGCAGTGCAGATGTGGGGAGTACGCTCTAT. The whole variable domain, remainder taken from reference TRBV1 and TRBJ1-3, is VTLLEQNPRWRLVPRGQAVNLRCILKNSQYPWMSWYQQDLQKQLQWLFTLRSPGDKEVKSLPGADYLATRVTDTELRLQVANMSQGRTLYCTCSADVGSTLYFGEGSRLIVV.

About this clone itself: The gene names here belong to mouse. The read comes to an end 1 residue before the CDR3 does, leaving the germline J gene to fill in the end. The chain employs TRBV12-2 and TRBJ2-5, with a possible D match to TRBD1 (5 bases). CDR1 and CDR2 from the germline V gene are SGHLS and HYDKME. CDR3 length: 14 residues. The ends were cut back, 0 bases at V and 0 bases at J, with 6 bases in the middle. The part of the CDR3 DNA that was read is TGTGCCAGCTCTCTCGCAGGGAACCAAGACACCCAGTAC. This codes for CASSLAGNQDTQY. The CDR3 in full is CASSLAGNQDTQYF.

In the case of this clone: Mouse gene names apply. The CDR3 is cut off 1 residue early in the read; its end comes from the germline J gene. This sequence joins TRBV26 and TRBJ1-5; D remains ambiguous. Germline loops: CDR1 KGHPV, CDR2 FQNQEV (reference sequence). The length of the CDR3 is 13 residues. V was pared by 3 bases and J by 1 base, with 4 bases between. The CDR3 loop reads CASSLQNNQAPLF. The CDR3 bases that were read are TGTGCCAGCAGTCTACAGAACAACCAGGCTCCGCTT.

This clone has only a few counts. Gene names and germline match the mouse. The CDR3 extends 1 residue past the end of the read, so its final part is completed from the germline J gene. V and J are TRBV3 and TRBJ1-3; weak D call: TRBD1 (5 bases). This CDR3 contains 15 residues. V was shortened by 3 bases and J by 0 bases, with 9 bases between the two germline ends. Germline lookup yields CDR1 SNHLY and CDR2 FYNGKV (reference sequence). This CDR3 is CASSFDRTSGNTLYF. The sequenced part of the CDR3 DNA is TGTGCCAGCAGCTTCGACAGAACTTCTGGAAATACGCTCTAT.

On this clone itself: Gene names and germline match the mouse. The read ends 1 residue before the CDR3 terminus; that terminus is restored from the germline J gene. This chain connects TRBV16 to TRBJ1-1, with D perhaps TRBD1 (5 bases). Trimming cost V 8 bases and J 6 bases, with 7 bases left between them. From germline, CDR1 is SGHSA and CDR2 FRNQAP. The CDR3 consists of 10 residues. CDR3 in amino acids: CASAGSEVFF. The sequenced CDR3 bases are TGTGCAAGCGCAGGGTCAGAAGTCTTC.

This clone has a handful of counts. Gene names and germline match the mouse. The CDR3 region is CASSQPGQKDTQYF. The part of the CDR3 DNA that was read is TGTGCCAGCAGCCAACCGGGACAAAAAGACACCCAGTAC. This chain uses TRBV2 with TRBJ2-5, with D perhaps matching TRBD1 (6 bases). The read ends 1 residue shy of where the CDR3 ends; the end is completed using the germline J gene. Germline V gene sequence: CDR1 LGHNA, CDR2 YSYQKL. This CDR3 spans 14 amino acids. Between the trimmed V and J ends, which lost 2 bases and 4 bases, there was a span of 10 bases.

A remark on this clone: Any gene name here is a mouse gene name. The read comes to an end 1 residue before the CDR3 does, leaving the germline J gene to fill in the end. The chain employs TRBV12-2 and TRBJ1-4, with D tentatively TRBD1 (5 bases). Trimming cost V 2 bases and J 4 bases, with 10 bases left between them. The CDR3 sequence is 14 residues long. CDR1 is SGHLS and CDR2 is HYDKME in the germline V gene. Incomplete CDR3 DNA: TGTGCCAGCTCTCCGGGACGAGGCAACGAAAGATTATTT. It yields the protein CASSPGRGNERLF. The CDR3 in full is CASSPGRGNERLFF.

Remarks on this clone: The genes are named according to mouse. Coverage ceases 1 residue before the CDR3 finishes, and the germline J gene fills in the end. The chain combines TRBV12-1 with TRBJ2-3, with no clear D. V was trimmed by 0 bases and J by 0 bases, leaving 9 bases between them. This CDR3 is 15 amino acids long. CDR1 and CDR2 (germline): SGHSN, HYEKVE. The CDR3 spells CASSLAGTSAETLYF. CDR3 bases read: TGTGCCAGCTCTCTCGCCGGTACTAGTGCAGAAACGCTGTAT.

This clone was detected a few times. Mouse names are used for the genes. The read stops 1 residue short of the end of the CDR3; the missing end is completed from the germline J gene. The rearrangement links TRBV26 to TRBJ1-1, with TRBD1 matching over 10 bases. CDR1 is KGHPV, CDR2 FQNQEV, per germline (reference sequence). The CDR3 consists of 12 residues. Unmatched junction bases numbered 2, after V lost 4 bases and J lost 9 bases. CDR3 amino acids: CASSPDRGQVFF. The CDR3 bases that were read are TGTGCCAGCAGTCCCGACAGGGGGCAAGTCTTC.

In the case of this clone: Mouse names are used for the genes. The CDR3 end lies 1 residue beyond the end of the read and is filled in from the germline J gene. The gene calls are TRBV16 and TRBJ1-1; D is uncertain. Germline CDR1 reads SGHSA; CDR2 reads FRNQAP. V was clipped by 0 bases and J by 7 bases, with 3 bases between them. CDR3 length: 11 residues. CDR3 bases read: TGTGCAAGCAGCTTAGACAGAGAAGTCTTC. Amino acid sequence: CASSLDREVF. The whole CDR3 protein is CASSLDREVFF. Based on the CDR3 plus reference TRBV16 and TRBJ1-1, the full variable domain is NAGVIQTPRHKVTGKGQEATLWCEPISGHSAVFWYRQTIVQGLEFLTYFRNQAPIDDSGMPKERFSAQMPNQSHSTLKIQSTQPQDSAVYLCASSLDREVFFGKGTRLTVV.

The sample holds a few counts of this clone. Mouse germline and gene names are used. The read gets to within 1 residue of the CDR3 end, and the germline J gene fills in the rest. V and J are TRBV13-1 and TRBJ2-5, with 11 positions matching TRBD2. The J segment lost 2 bases and the V segment lost 5 bases, leaving 4 bases of the junction unmatched. Germline assignment: CDR1 NSHNY and CDR2 SYGAGN. The CDR3 sequence is 15 residues long. CDR3 protein: CASRPDWGAQDTQYF. CDR3 DNA, as far as it was read: TGTGCCAGCAGGCCGGACTGGGGGGCCCAAGACACCCAGTAC.

Points on this clone: Genes and germline are mouse. The read terminates 1 residue before the CDR3 end, so the remaining end is supplied by the germline J gene. This sequence joins TRBV3 and TRBJ2-1; TRBD2 matches at 9 bases. The V segment lost 3 bases and the J segment 7 bases; nucleotides outside the gene matches: 4. The CDR3 length is 14 residues. Germline V gene sequence: CDR1 SNHLY, CDR2 FYNGKV (reference sequence). CDR3 protein: CASSFGGAGAEQFF. The sequenced CDR3 bases are TGTGCCAGCAGCTTTGGGGGGGCGGGGGCTGAGCAGTTC.

The sample holds a few counts of this clone. Gene labels here are mouse ones. The CDR3 extends 1 residue past the end of the read, so its final part is completed from the germline J gene. The chain combines TRBV12-1 with TRBJ2-5; 11 bases align to TRBD2. Looked up from germline, CDR1 is SGHSN and CDR2 is HYEKVE. The CDR3 length is 16 residues. V lost 2 bases and J lost 0; bases outside the gene matches: 3. Here the CDR3 reads CASSRLGGFNQDTQYF. The CDR3 DNA, read in part, is TGTGCCAGCTCTCGACTGGGGGGGTTTAACCAAGACACCCAGTAC.

Regarding this clone: Genes here carry mouse names. The read terminates 1 residue before the CDR3 end, so the remaining end is supplied by the germline J gene. This chain links TRBV24 with TRBJ2-1, with 9 bases identical to TRBD1. Germline CDR1 reads KGHTA; CDR2 reads FRNEEI. CDR3 length: 13 amino acids. V lost 6 bases, J lost 5 bases, and 2 bases stayed unmatched. The CDR3 DNA, read in part, is TGTGCCAGCAGAAGACAGGGGGATGCTGAGCAGTTC. Translating it yields CASRRQGDAEQF. The entire CDR3 reads CASRRQGDAEQFF.

On this clone itself: All gene names here are mouse names. The CDR3 end falls 1 residue outside the read, so it is completed with the germline J gene. The chain carries TRBV4 and TRBJ2-7; 10 nucleotides match TRBD2. Trimming at V came to 3 bases and at J to 5 bases, leaving 4 bases not matched to a gene. The CDR3 has 14 amino acids. Germline V gene sequence: CDR1 LGHDT, CDR2 YNNKQL (reference sequence). The CDR3 DNA, read in part, is TGTGCCAGCAGCTACTGGGGGGGCGGGGATGAACAGTAC. Amino acids: CASSYWGGGDEQY. The CDR3 in its entirety is CASSYWGGGDEQYF.

Points on this clone: Gene names and germline refer to mouse. The read stops 1 residue short of the end of the CDR3; the missing end is completed from the germline J gene. V gene TRBV12-1 combines with J gene TRBJ2-1; D perhaps matches TRBD2 (6 bases). The CDR3 covers 14 residues. In germline, CDR1 is SGHSN, CDR2 HYEKVE. V was cut by 2 bases and J by 3 bases, with 10 bases left in between. The sequenced CDR3 bases are TGTGCCAGCTCTCCCTGGGGTCTCTATGCTGAGCAGTTC. This sequence encodes CASSPWGLYAEQF. The complete CDR3 reads CASSPWGLYAEQFF.

A word on this clone: Gene names denote mouse genes. The missing CDR3 end, 1 residue past where the read stops, is filled in from the germline J gene. The rearrangement uses TRBV3 and TRBJ1-2; tentative D call: TRBD1 (5 bases). Germline CDR1 SNHLY, CDR2 FYNGKV (reference sequence). CDR3 length: 14 amino acids. V lost 5 bases, J lost 0 bases, and 10 bases lay in between. This CDR3 reads CASSRQLANSDYTF. The sequenced CDR3 bases are TGTGCCAGCAGCAGACAGCTTGCAAACTCCGACTACACC.

Remarks on this clone: All gene names here are mouse names. From the germline J gene comes the end of the CDR3, since the read stops 1 residue before it. The gene calls are TRBV26 and TRBJ2-5, with TRBD1 matching 8 bases. J lost 6 bases, V lost 2 bases, and 1 base had no gene match. Per the germline V gene, CDR1 is KGHPV and CDR2 is FQNQEV (reference sequence). CDR3 length: 13 residues. CDR3 DNA, as far as it was read: TGTGCCAGCAGTCTGCAGGGGGCGGACACCCAGTAC. Translated, it gives CASSLQGADTQY. The entire CDR3 is CASSLQGADTQYF.

A remark on this clone: Gene and germline names: mouse. The DNA ends 1 residue before the CDR3 does, and the rest of the CDR3 is filled in from the germline J gene. The V and J genes are TRBV3 and TRBJ2-3, with 8 nucleotides matching TRBD1. CDR3 length: 14 residues. CDR1 is SNHLY, CDR2 FYNGKV, per germline (reference sequence). Trimming took 4 bases from V and 4 from J; bases not matched to a gene: 4. Partial CDR3 DNA: TGTGCCAGCAGCTCAGGACAGGGCACAGAAACGCTGTAT. Its protein is CASSSGQGTETLY. The CDR3 in its entirety is CASSSGQGTETLYF.

A few counts support this clone. Here the gene names and germline are mouse. The read stops 1 residue short of the end of the CDR3; the missing end is completed from the germline J gene. The rearrangement uses TRBV26 and TRBJ2-2; 7 bases agree with TRBD1. Trimming cost V 6 bases and J 1 base; bases outside gene matches: 2. The germline CDR1 and CDR2 sequences are KGHPV and FQNQEV (reference sequence). The CDR3 loop spans 14 amino acids. Partial CDR3 DNA: TGTGCCAGCAGGAGGGACAGAAACACCGGGCAGCTCTAC. Protein: CASRRDRNTGQLY. From start to end, the CDR3 is CASRRDRNTGQLYF. The full variable domain, with the rest looked up from reference TRBV26 and TRBJ2-2, is NSKVIQTPRYLVKGQGQKAKMRCIPEKGHPVVFWYQQNKNNEFKFLINFQNQEVLQQIDMTEKRFSAECPSNSPCSLEIQSSEAGDSALYLCASRRDRNTGQLYFGEGSKLTVL.

About this clone: The listed genes are named as in mouse. The read terminates 1 residue before the CDR3 end, so the remaining end is supplied by the germline J gene. The chain is built from TRBV3 and TRBJ1-2; possible D gene TRBD1, 6 bases. Germline lookup yields CDR1 SNHLY and CDR2 FYNGKV (reference sequence). The CDR3 runs 13 residues. Between the trimmed V and J ends, which lost 2 bases and 4 bases, there was a span of 8 bases. The CDR3 sequence is CASSLRGSSDYTF. CDR3 DNA, as far as it was read: TGTGCCAGCAGCTTAAGGGGGAGCTCCGACTACACC.

About this clone itself: Gene names are mouse gene names. The read is 1 residue too short to cover the CDR3 end, so that end is filled in from the germline J gene. The chain employs TRBV5 and TRBJ1-1; perhaps TRBD1 as D (5 bases). There are 15 residues in the CDR3. The V and J ends lost 0 bases and 4 bases respectively, with 12 bases between them. Germline V gene data show CDR1 as LGHNA and CDR2 as YNLKQL (reference sequence). The CDR3 loop reads CASSQEGGAGTEVFF. The CDR3 DNA, read in part, is TGTGCCAGCAGCCAAGAGGGAGGGGCGGGCACAGAAGTCTTC.

Regarding this clone: Gene names are the mouse ones. Coverage ceases 1 residue before the CDR3 finishes, and the germline J gene fills in the end. The chain couples TRBV26 to TRBJ2-3; D is possibly TRBD1 (6 bases). The length of the CDR3 is 16 residues. V was clipped by 4 bases and J by 0 bases, with 14 bases between them. Germline values: CDR1 KGHPV, CDR2 FQNQEV (reference sequence). The DNA read from the CDR3 is TGTGCCAGCAGTCCCGGGACAAGGGGTAGTGCAGAAACGCTGTAT. It specifies CASSPGTRGSAETLY. The CDR3, in full, reads CASSPGTRGSAETLYF.

In regard to this clone: Mouse names are used for the genes. The CDR3 goes on 1 residue after the read ends, and that part is filled in from the germline J gene. The rearrangement uses TRBV12-1 and TRBJ2-1, with 13 nucleotides matching TRBD2. Trimming removed 0 bases from V and 3 bases from J; junction bases left unmatched: 1. Looked up from germline, CDR1 is SGHSN and CDR2 is HYEKVE. The CDR3 contains 16 residues. The CDR3 spells CASSLGTGGGYAEQFF. The sequenced CDR3 bases are TGTGCCAGCTCTCTCGGGACTGGGGGGGGCTATGCTGAGCAGTTC.

This clone was seen more than once but under ten times. The gene symbols are mouse symbols. The CDR3 end falls 1 residue outside the read, so it is completed with the germline J gene. This sample also contains other DNA sequences that code for the same CDR3. The gene calls are TRBV1 and TRBJ2-5; 10 bases agree with TRBD1. In germline, CDR1 is NSQYPW, CDR2 LRSPGD (reference sequence). This CDR3 has 15 amino acids. The V and J ends lost 3 bases and 2 bases, in that order; junction bases with no gene match: 2. The CDR3 DNA, read in part, is TGCACCTGCAGTGCCCGGGACAGGGGCCAAGACACCCAGTAC. Amino acid sequence: CTCSARDRGQDTQY. The complete CDR3 sequence is CTCSARDRGQDTQYF.